This T cell receptor (beta chain) was identified in a study of control samples from healthy donors and cancer patients. Clones were sequenced by immunoSEQ multiplex PCR, and TCRdb holds only the in-frame ones, with some missing. The sample shows around 200,000 clones, 85% to 95% of them seen only once. The clonotype comes from a man aged 18-30 years in good health. The sequenced sample consisted of blood.

The CDR3 region has the DNA TGTGCCAGCAATTCGGGCGGGGGGAACACTGAAGCTTTCTTT. It specifies CASNSGGGNTEAFF. The chain links TRBV2 to TRBJ1-1; TRBD1 might be the D (5 bases). The CDR3 covers 14 residues. The V end was cut by 7 bases, the J end by 1 base, with 13 bases between. Germline CDR1 is SNHLY and CDR2 is FYNNEI.